Below, 5 T cell receptor beta chains from the same sample are listed, as sequenced in a study of PD-1 blockade in classical Hodgkin lymphoma (dated by TCRdb to 2018 to 2020). The library was obtained by the immunoSEQ multiplex PCR assay. This immuneACCESS table, as held by TCRdb, lists in-frame sequences with V and J called but not all clones. Of the missing ones, under half trace to an unresolved V gene in checked studies; the others have no known cause. This sample lists approximately 46,000 clones; approximately 70% were detected once. The top ten clonotypes cover roughly 11% of the sample. Reading the label with the study, this specimen's time point is: cycle 1 day 1 (C1D1), immediately before nivolumab initiation. Every trial patient had relapsed after autologous stem cell transplantation, and cohorts A, B and C differed in prior brentuximab vedotin exposure. The material was peripheral blood mononuclear cells (PBMCs), obtained at baseline. The receptors originated from a human donor with classical Hodgkin lymphoma.

This clone occurred a few times. The V call is TRBV6-5, the J call TRBJ1-5, with a possible D match to TRBD1 (6 bases). Germline CDR1 and CDR2: MNHEY and SVGAGI. V was clipped by 7 bases and J by 4 bases, with 14 bases between them. This CDR3 is 14 amino acids long. The CDR3 here is CASTLARGNQPQHF. The CDR3, as DNA: TGTGCCAGCACCCTAGCCAGGGGAAATCAGCCCCAGCATTTT.

The V gene is TRBV28, the J gene TRBJ2-7; D is unclear. The CDR3 totals 14 residues. From germline, CDR1 is MDHEN and CDR2 SYDVKM. Trimming shortened V by 1 base and J by 0 bases, and 7 bases separated the two germline ends. CDR3 coding DNA: TGTGCCAGCAGTTTATTTGGTGGCTCCTACGAGCAGTACTTC. Its protein product is CASSLFGGSYEQYF.

This sequence joins TRBV29-1 and TRBJ2-3; D not certain. The CDR3 totals 12 residues. V lost 2 bases, J lost 1 base, and 4 bases lay in between. The germline V gene encodes CDR1 SQVTM and CDR2 ANQGSEA. The CDR3 loop reads CSVEYGTDTQYF. The DNA of the CDR3 is TGCAGCGTTGAATATGGCACAGATACGCAGTATTTT.

This rearrangement joins TRBV6-5 to TRBJ2-1; 11 bases align to TRBD2. The CDR3 covers 15 residues. V trimming: 3 bases; J trimming: 9 bases; junction bases outside the gene matches: 7. In germline, CDR1 is MNHEY, CDR2 SVGAGI. The CDR3: CASSYWLAGGGEQFF. CDR3 sequence (DNA): TGTGCCAGCAGTTATTGGCTAGCGGGAGGTGGTGAGCAGTTCTTC.

This chain's CDR3 is CASSSPLNTEAFF. In DNA form, the CDR3 reads TGTGCCAGTAGTTCCCCCCTGAACACTGAAGCTTTCTTT. The V call is TRBV19, the J call TRBJ1-1; D is ambiguous. The length of the CDR3 is 13 residues. V was pared by 5 bases and J by 0 bases, with 7 bases between. From germline, CDR1 is LNHDA and CDR2 SQIVND (reference sequence).